The T cell receptor (beta chain) under discussion was sequenced for a study of blood T cell repertoires in COVID-19 (TCRdb year 2020). A note on the overall study: The collaborator samples originated in the United States, Italy and Spain and spanned the acute and convalescent phases of COVID-19. The prospective study material was composed of cDNA or gDNA derived from T cells, B-cell-depleted T cells, or PBMCs. Where available, HLA class I and class II types were taken from metadata supplied by the sample provider and were not determined by assay-based typing. Samples were obtained from the ongoing ImmuneRACE study (first 160 participants) and from over 1,000 subjects provided by 6 global collaborators. The sample metadata nearly always contained a de-identified subject ID, COVID-19 status, age in years and sex. The repertoires were released in a freely available public database intended as a resource for research on the immune response to SARS-CoV-2. Deeply sampled blood TCRbeta repertoires from subjects exposed to, actively infected with, or recovered from COVID-19 were included in the dataset. Here is what the overall study found, with its caveats: Clinical and demographic metadata were provided uncurated, with the amount varying by source and participant.

Trimming removed 1 base from V and 6 bases from J, leaving 6 bases between the germline ends. CDR1 MNHNS and CDR2 SASEGT are derived from the germline V gene. CDR3 length: 12 amino acids, cysteine to phenylalanine. The DNA shown is the 36-base CDR3, in frame from base 1. The immunoSEQ Assay, a bias-controlled multiplex PCR, was used to amplify TCRbeta CDR3 regions from genomic DNA. The published analysis was carried out like this. The number of nucleated cells in each sample was estimated by amplification of reference gene primers within the assay. To quantify the absolute abundance of each unique TCRbeta CDR3 rearrangement, sequence reads were collapsed and filtered. For each sample, productive Simpson clonality was calculated by taking the square root of Simpson's diversity index across productive rearrangements. In its TCRdb copy, this immuneACCESS table keeps in-frame sequences only and misses some clones. Where compared with another copy, unresolved V genes explain less than half of these, and the others have no known cause. V, J and clone size were drawn from that table, and D and trimming were deduced from the DNA. Across this sample there are about 120,000 clones, with 87% seen only once. The top ten constitute more than 25% of the sample.

Whole blood was collected in K2EDTA tubes by collaborating institutions according to the institutions' own protocols. For TCRbeta analysis, collaborator samples were shipped as frozen whole blood, as isolated PBMCs, or as DNA extracted from either sample type. Comments on this clone: What antigen it recognizes has not been identified. No much larger clonotype is one base removed from it; base qualities were not supplied.

The sequenced material came from peripheral blood. The receptor chain draws on TRBV6-1 and TRBJ1-2; matching of 5 bases hints at TRBD1 as the D gene. The receptor comes from a woman in her 70s with acute or convalescent COVID-19. DNA sequence: TGTGCCAGCAGTGAAGGGGGGGATGGCTACACCTTC. The encoded protein is CASSEGGDGYTF.